The source of this T cell receptor (beta chain) is a study of identifying expanded T cells in peripheral blood. Only in-frame clones appear in the TCRdb table, and some are missing; sequencing was by immunoSEQ multiplex PCR. The sample carries 100,000 or so clones, about nine tenths recorded once. CDR1 is LNHDA and CDR2 is SQIVND in the germline V gene (reference sequence). This CDR3 has 14 amino acids. V shed 2 bases, J shed 4 bases, and the junction held 2 bases outside the gene matches. The TCR was taken from a person aged 18-70 years in good health. V usage is TRBV19 and J usage is TRBJ1-2; 9 nucleotides align to TRBD1. Sequencing was done on a sample of blood. The CDR3 DNA sequence: TGTGCCAGTAGTATAAGGACAGGGGCCTATGGCTACACCTTC. Translation gives CASSIRTGAYGYTF. Using reference TRBV19 and TRBJ1-2 for the parts outside the CDR3, the full variable domain is DGGITQSPKYLFRKEGQNVTLSCEQNLNHDAMYWYRQDPGQGLRLIYYSQIVNDFQKGDIAEGYSVSREKKESFPLTVTSAQKNPTAFYLCASSIRTGAYGYTFGSGTRLTVV.